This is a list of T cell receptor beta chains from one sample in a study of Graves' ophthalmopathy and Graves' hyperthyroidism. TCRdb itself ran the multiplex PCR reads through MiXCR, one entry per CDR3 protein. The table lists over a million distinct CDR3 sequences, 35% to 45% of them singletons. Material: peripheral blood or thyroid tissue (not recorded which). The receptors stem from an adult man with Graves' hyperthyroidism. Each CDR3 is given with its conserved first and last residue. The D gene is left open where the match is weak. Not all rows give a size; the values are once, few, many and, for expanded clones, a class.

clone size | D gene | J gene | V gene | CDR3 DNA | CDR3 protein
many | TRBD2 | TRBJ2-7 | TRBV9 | TGTGCCAGCGGACCTAGCGGGGGCCGTACCTACGAGCAGTACTTC | CASGPSGGRTYEQYF
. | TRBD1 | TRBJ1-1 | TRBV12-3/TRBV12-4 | TGTGCCAGCAGTTTCGACAGGGGAGCTGAAGCTTTCTTT | CASSFDRGAEAFF
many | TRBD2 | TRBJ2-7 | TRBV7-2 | TGTGCCAGCAGCTTAGAAAGTGGCGGGGGGACGCTCTCCTACGAGCAGTACTTC | CASSLESGGGTLSYEQYF
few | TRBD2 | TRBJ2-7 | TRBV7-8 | TGTGCCAGCAGCCGAAAAGGGGGACTAGCGACCTACGAGCAGTACTTC | CASSRKGGLATYEQYF
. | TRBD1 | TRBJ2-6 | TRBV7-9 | TGTGCCAGCAGCCCGGACAGGGTCGTGACTTTC | CASSPDRVVTF
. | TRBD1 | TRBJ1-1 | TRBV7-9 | TGTGCCAGCAGCTTAACAGGGGGTGCAGCGGACACTGAAGCTTTCTTT | CASSLTGGAADTEAFF
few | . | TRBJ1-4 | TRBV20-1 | TGCGGGGGCGTCAGGACTAATGAAAAACTGTTTTTT | CGGVRTNEKLFF
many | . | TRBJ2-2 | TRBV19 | TGTGCCAGCAGAAGACAGCAAGCGAACACCGGGGAGCTGTTTTTT | CASRRQQANTGELFF
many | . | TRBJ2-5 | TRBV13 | TGTGCCAGCAGCTTAGACAGGGACGGACGAGAGACCCAGTACTTC | CASSLDRDGRETQYF
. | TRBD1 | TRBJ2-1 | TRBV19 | TGTGCCAGTAGTTCCGGGACAGGTTACAATGAGCAGTTCTTC | CASSSGTGYNEQFF
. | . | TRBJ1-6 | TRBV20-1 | TGCAGCCTAGGGCTCAGCTCCTATAATTCACCCCTCCACTTT | CSLGLSSYNSPLHF
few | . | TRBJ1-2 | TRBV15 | TGTGCCACCAGCAGCGCCAGGGGAGTCGTAAAGTATGGCTACACCTTC | CATSSARGVVKYGYTF
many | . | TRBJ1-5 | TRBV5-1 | TGCGCCAGCAGCTTGGGGCAGTACAATCAGCCCCAGCATTTT | CASSLGQYNQPQHF
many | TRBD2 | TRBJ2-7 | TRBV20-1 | TGCAGTGCTAGTGAGACTAGCGGGATCGAGGAGCAGTACTTC | CSASETSGIEEQYF
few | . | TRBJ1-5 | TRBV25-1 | TGTGCCAGCAGTGAATCCTATCAGCCCCAGCATTTT | CASSESYQPQHF